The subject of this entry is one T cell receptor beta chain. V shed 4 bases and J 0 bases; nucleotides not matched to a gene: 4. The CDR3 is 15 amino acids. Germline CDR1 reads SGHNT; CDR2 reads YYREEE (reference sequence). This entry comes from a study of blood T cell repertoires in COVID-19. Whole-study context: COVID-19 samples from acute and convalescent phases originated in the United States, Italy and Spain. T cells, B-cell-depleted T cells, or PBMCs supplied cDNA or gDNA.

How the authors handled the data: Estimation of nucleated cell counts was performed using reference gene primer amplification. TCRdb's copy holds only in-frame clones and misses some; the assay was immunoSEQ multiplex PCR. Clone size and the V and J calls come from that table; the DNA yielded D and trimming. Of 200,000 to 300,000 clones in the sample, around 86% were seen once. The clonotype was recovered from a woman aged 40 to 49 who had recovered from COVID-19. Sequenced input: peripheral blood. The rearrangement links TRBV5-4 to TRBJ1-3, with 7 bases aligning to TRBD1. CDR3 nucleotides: TGTGCCAGCAGCCCAACAGGGGACTCTGGAAACACCATATATTTT. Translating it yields CASSPTGDSGNTIYF.